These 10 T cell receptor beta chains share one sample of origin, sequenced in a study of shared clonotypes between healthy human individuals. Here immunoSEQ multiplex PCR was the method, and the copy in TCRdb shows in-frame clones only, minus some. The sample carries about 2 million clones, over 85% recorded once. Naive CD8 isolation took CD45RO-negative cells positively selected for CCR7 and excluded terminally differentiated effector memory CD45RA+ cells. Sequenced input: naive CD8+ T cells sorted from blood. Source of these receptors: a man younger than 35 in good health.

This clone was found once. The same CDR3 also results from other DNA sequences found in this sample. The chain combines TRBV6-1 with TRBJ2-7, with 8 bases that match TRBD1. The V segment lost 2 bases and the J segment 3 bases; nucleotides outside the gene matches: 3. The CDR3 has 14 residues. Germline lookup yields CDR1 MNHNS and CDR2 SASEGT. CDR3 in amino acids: CASSERQGNYEQYF. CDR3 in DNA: TGTGCCAGCAGTGAACGACAGGGGAACTACGAGCAGTACTTC.

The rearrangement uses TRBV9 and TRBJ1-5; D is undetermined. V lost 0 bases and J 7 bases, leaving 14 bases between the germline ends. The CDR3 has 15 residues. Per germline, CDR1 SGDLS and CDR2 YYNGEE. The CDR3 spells CASSVEGGGRQPQHF. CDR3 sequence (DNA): TGTGCCAGCAGCGTAGAGGGTGGCGGAAGGCAGCCCCAGCATTTT.

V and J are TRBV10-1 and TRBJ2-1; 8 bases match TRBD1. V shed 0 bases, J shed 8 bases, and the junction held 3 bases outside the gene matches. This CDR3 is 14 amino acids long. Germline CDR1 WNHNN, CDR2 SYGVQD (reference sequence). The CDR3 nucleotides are TGCGCCAGCAGTGAGTCGGACAGGGCCCATGAGCAGTTCTTC. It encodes CASSESDRAHEQFF.

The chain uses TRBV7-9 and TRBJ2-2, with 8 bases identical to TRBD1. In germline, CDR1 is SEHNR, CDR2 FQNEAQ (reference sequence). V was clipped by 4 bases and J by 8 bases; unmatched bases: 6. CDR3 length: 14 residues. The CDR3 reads CASSSSTGVGELFF. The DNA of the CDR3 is TGTGCCAGCAGCTCCTCGACAGGGGTGGGGGAGCTGTTTTTT.

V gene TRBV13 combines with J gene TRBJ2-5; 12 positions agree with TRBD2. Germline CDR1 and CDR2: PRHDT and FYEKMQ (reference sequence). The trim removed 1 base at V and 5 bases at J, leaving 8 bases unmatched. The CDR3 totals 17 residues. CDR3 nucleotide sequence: TGTGCCAGCAGCTTAGCTGCGCTAGCGGGAGGGCCGGAGACCCAGTACTTC. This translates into CASSLAALAGGPETQYF.

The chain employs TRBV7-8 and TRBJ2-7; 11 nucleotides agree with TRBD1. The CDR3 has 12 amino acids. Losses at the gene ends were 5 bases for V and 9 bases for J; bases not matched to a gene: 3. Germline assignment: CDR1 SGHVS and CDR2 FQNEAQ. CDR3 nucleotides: TGTGCCAGCAGCGGAGGGACAGGGGGGCAGTACTTC. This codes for CASSGGTGGQYF. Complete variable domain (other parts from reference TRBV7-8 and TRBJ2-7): GAGVSQSPRYKVAKRGQDVALRCDPISGHVSLFWYQQALGQGPEFLTYFQNEAQLDKSGLPSDRFFAERPEGSVSTLKIQRTQQEDSAVYLCASSGGTGGQYFGPGTRLTVT.

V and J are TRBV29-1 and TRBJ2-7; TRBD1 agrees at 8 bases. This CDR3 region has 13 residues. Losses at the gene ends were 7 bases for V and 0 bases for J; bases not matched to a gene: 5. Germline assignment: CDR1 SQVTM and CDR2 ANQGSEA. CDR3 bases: TGCAGCGCCACGGACAGGGTCTCCTACGAGCAGTACTTC. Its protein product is CSATDRVSYEQYF.

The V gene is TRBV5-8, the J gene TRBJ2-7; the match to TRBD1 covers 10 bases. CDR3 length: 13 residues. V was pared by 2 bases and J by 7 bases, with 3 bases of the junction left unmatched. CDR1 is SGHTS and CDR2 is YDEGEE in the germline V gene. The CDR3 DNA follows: TGTGCCAGCAGCTTCGGGACAGGGGTTGAGCAGTACTTC. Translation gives CASSFGTGVEQYF.

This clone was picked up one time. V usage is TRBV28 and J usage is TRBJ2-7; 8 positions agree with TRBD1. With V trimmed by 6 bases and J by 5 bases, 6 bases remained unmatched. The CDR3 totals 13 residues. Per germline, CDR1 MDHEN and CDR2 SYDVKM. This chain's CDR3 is CASRASGGHEQYF. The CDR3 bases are TGTGCCAGCAGAGCTTCAGGGGGCCACGAGCAGTACTTC.

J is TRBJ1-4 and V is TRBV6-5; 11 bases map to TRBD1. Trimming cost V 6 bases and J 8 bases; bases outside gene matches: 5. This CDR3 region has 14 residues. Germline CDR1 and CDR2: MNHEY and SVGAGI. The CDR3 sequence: CASRSGQGGEKLFF. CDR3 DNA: TGTGCCAGCAGGTCGGGACAGGGGGGAGAAAAACTGTTTTTT.